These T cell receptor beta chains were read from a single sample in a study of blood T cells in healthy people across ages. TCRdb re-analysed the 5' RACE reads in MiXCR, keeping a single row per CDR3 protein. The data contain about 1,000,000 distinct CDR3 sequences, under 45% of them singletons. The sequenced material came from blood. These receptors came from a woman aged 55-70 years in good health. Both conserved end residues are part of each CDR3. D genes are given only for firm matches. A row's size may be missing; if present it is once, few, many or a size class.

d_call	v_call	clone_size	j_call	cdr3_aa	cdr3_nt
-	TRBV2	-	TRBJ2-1	CASNTGNEQFF	TGTGCCAGCAACACAGGGAATGAGCAGTTCTTC
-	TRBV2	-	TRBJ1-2	CASVPTRGGAFGYTF	TGTGCCAGCGTCCCTACCCGCGGGGGCGCATTTGGCTACACCTTC
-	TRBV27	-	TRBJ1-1	CASSLTRITEAFF	TGTGCCAGCAGTTTAACCCGAATCACTGAAGCTTTCTTT
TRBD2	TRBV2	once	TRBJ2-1	CASSERTSGSHEQFF	TGTGCCAGCAGTGAGAGGACTAGCGGGAGCCATGAGCAGTTCTTC
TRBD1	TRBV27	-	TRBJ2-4	CASSSGQDAFLAKNIQYF	TGTGCCAGCAGTTCCGGACAGGACGCCTTTCTTGCCAAAAACATTCAGTACTTC
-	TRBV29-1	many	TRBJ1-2	CSVSWGRGYTF	TGCAGCGTTTCTTGGGGACGTGGCTACACCTTC
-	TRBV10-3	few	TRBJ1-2	CAITGTWGAKNYGYTF	TGTGCCATCACCGGTACTTGGGGGGCTAAAAACTATGGCTACACCTTC
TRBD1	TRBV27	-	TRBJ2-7	CASRRTGGCEQYF	TGTGCCAGCAGAAGGACAGGCGGTTGCGAGCAGTACTTC
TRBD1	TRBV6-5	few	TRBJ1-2	CASRPGGTNYGYTF	TGTGCCAGCAGACCAGGGGGGACTAACTATGGCTACACCTTC
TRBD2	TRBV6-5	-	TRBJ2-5	CASSFWASGSETQYF	TGTGCCAGCAGTTTCTGGGCTAGCGGGAGTGAGACCCAGTACTTC
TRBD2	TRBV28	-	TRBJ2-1	CVSSFGLAGEQFF	TGTGTCAGCAGCTTCGGACTAGCGGGAGAGCAGTTCTTC
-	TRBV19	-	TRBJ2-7	CASKTMQGTHEQYF	TGTGCCAGCAAAACGATGCAGGGGACGCACGAGCAGTACTTC
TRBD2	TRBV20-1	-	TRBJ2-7	CSAREGGTSGRPYEQYF	TGCAGTGCTAGAGAGGGGGGGACTAGCGGGAGGCCCTACGAGCAGTACTTC
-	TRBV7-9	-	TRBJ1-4	CASSITGPRDEKLFF	TGTGCCAGCAGCATTACAGGACCCCGGGATGAAAAACTGTTTTTT
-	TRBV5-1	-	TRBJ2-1	CASSGAGRGVGEQFF	TGCGCCAGCAGCGGAGCCGGGAGAGGGGTCGGTGAGCAGTTCTTC
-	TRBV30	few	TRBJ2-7	CAWGTAEQYF	TGTGCCTGGGGAACCGCCGAGCAGTACTTC
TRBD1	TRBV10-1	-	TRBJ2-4	CASSESTGISSKNIQYF	TGCGCCAGCAGTGAGTCGACAGGGATCAGTTCCAAAAACATTCAGTACTTC
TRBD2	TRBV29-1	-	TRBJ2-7	CSVEDRTSGKGLIYNEQYF	TGCAGCGTTGAAGATCGGACTAGCGGGAAAGGTTTGATATACAATGAGCAGTACTTC
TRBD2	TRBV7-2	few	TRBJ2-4	CASSLGGGPKNIQYF	TGTGCCAGCAGCTTAGGGGGGGGTCCCAAAAACATTCAGTACTTC
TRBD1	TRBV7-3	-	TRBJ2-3	CASSSQGTGSDTQYF	TGTGCCAGCAGCTCCCAAGGGACAGGGTCGGATACGCAGTATTTT
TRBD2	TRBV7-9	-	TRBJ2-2	CASSLAAGTNTGELFF	TGTGCCAGCAGCTTAGCAGCGGGAACAAACACCGGGGAGCTGTTTTTT
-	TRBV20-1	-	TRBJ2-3	CSALLRAGGSTDTQYF	TGCAGTGCTCTGTTACGGGCCGGCGGGAGCACAGATACGCAGTATTTT
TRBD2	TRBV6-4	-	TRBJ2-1	CASSDGGSRLNEQFF	TGTGCCAGCAGTGATGGCGGGAGTCGGTTAAATGAGCAGTTCTTC
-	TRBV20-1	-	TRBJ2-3	CSATGGGTDTQYF	TGCAGTGCTACGGGGGGCGGAACAGATACGCAGTATTTT
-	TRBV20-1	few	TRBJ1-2	CSARSSGRSDGYTF	TGCAGTGCTAGATCTTCCGGGCGGAGTGATGGCTACACCTTC
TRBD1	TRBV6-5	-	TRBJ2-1	CASTTAHRGSGEQFF	TGTGCCAGCACCACAGCCCACAGGGGGTCGGGTGAGCAGTTCTTC
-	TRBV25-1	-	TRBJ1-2	CASSEPGANYGYTF	TGTGCCAGCAGTGAACCCGGGGCCAACTATGGCTACACCTTC
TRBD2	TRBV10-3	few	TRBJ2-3	CAISEPVGLAGETDTQYF	TGTGCCATCAGTGAGCCTGTGGGACTAGCGGGAGAGACAGATACGCAGTATTTT
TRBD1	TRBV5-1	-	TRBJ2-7	CASSLGSGTGVYEQYF	TGCGCCAGCAGCTTAGGTTCCGGGACAGGGGTCTACGAGCAGTACTTC
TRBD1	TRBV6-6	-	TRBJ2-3	CASSSDRVVTDTQYF	TGTGCCAGCAGTTCCGACAGGGTAGTTACAGATACGCAGTATTTT
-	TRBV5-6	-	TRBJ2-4	CASAFRVTQNIQYF	TGTGCCAGCGCCTTTCGGGTCACCCAAAACATTCAGTACTTC
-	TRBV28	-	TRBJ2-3	CASSLGWGLQADTQYF	TGTGCCAGCAGTTTAGGTTGGGGACTCCAAGCAGATACGCAGTATTTT
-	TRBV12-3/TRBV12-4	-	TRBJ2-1	CASSWGIRTNEQFF	TGTGCCAGCAGTTGGGGGATTCGGACTAATGAGCAGTTCTTC
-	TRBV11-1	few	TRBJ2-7	CASSLRSGGVRQYF	TGTGCCAGCAGCTTGCGGTCCGGCGGGGTTCGCCAGTACTTC
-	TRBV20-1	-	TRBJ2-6	CSATRGSGANVLTF	TGCAGTGCTACCCGGGGATCTGGGGCCAACGTCCTGACTTTC
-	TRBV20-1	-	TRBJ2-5	CSASGTSETQYF	TGCAGTGCTTCCGGGACATCGGAGACCCAGTACTTC
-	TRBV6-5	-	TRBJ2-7	CASSYVRGGHEQYF	TGTGCCAGCAGTTATGTGCGCGGAGGACACGAGCAGTACTTC
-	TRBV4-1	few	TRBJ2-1	CASSQDWMGSYNEQFF	TGCGCCAGCAGCCAAGATTGGATGGGCTCCTACAATGAGCAGTTCTTC
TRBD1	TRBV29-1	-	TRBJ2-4	CSVADEHRGFYEQYF	TGCAGCGTCGCCGACGAACACAGGGGATTCTATGAGCAGTACTTC
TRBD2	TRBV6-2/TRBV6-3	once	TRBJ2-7	CASSYVGREENEQYF	TGTGCCAGCAGTTACGTGGGGCGGGAGGAGAACGAGCAGTACTTC
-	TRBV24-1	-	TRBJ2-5	CATGRTAEETQYF	TGTGCCACCGGGAGGACAGCCGAAGAGACCCAGTACTTC
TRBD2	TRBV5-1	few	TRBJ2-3	CASSLVGLAGAESTDTQYF	TGCGCCAGCAGCTTGGTAGGACTAGCGGGAGCAGAGAGCACAGATACGCAGTATTTT
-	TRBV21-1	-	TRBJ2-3	CASGKRSTDTQYF	TGTGCCAGCGGGAAAAGAAGCACAGATACGCAGTATTTT
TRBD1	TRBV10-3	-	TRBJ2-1	CAIRSGQGGNEQFF	TGTGCCATCAGGTCGGGACAGGGGGGCAATGAGCAGTTCTTC
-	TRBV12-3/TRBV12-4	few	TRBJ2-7	CASSRRDPLHDEQYF	TGTGCCAGCAGTCGACGGGACCCCTTGCACGACGAGCAGTACTTC
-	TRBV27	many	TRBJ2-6	CASGLSGANVLTF	TGTGCCAGTGGGCTTTCTGGGGCCAACGTCCTGACTTTC
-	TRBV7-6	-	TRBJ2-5	CATAIGIRYQETQYF	TGTGCCACCGCTATAGGGATCCGGTACCAAGAGACCCAGTACTTC
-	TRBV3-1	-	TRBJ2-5	CASSQDRGRGGQYF	TGTGCCAGCAGCCAAGATCGAGGCAGGGGCGGGCAGTACTTC
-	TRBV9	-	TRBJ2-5	CASSPEGDNYNEQYF	TGTGCCAGCAGCCCCGAGGGGGATAACTACAATGAGCAGTACTTC
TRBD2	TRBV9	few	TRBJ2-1	CASSAPGLAGLNEQFF	TGTGCCAGCAGCGCACCGGGACTAGCGGGCCTCAATGAGCAGTTCTTC
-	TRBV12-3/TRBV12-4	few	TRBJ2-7	CASSRGLSSSYEQYF	TGTGCCAGCAGCCGGGGGCTGTCCTCTTCCTACGAGCAGTACTTC